This T cell receptor beta chain comes out of a study of T cell responses to AZD1222 COVID-19 vaccine. Only in-frame clones appear in the TCRdb table, and some are missing; sequencing was by immunoSEQ multiplex PCR. The sample holds fewer than 100,000 clones; 70% to 85% are singletons and the top ten take 14%. Pooling was applied to second doses at about 4 or about 12 weeks. CDR3 length equals 15 residues. Looked up from germline, CDR1 is SEHNR and CDR2 is FQNEAQ (reference sequence). V shed 5 bases and J shed 1 base, with 12 bases lying between them. The clonotype comes from an adult who received the AZD1222 COVID-19 vaccine. Material: peripheral blood, obtained 28 days after the second AZD1222 dose. The chain carries TRBV7-9 and TRBJ2-1, with D perhaps being TRBD1 or TRBD2 (5 bases each). The CDR3 DNA reads TGTGCCAGCAGCGGCCTTGGGGGTTCCTACAATGAGCAGTTCTTC. Amino acids: CASSGLGGSYNEQFF.